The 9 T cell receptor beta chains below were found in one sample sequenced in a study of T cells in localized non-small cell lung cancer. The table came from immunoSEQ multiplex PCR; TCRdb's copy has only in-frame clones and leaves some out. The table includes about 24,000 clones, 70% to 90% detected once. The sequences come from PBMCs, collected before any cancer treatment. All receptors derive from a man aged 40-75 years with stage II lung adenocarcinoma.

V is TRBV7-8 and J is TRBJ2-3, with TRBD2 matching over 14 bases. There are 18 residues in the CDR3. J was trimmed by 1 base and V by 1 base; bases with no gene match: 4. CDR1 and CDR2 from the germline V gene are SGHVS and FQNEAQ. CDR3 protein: CASSLGLAGGQGTDTQYF. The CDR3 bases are TGTGCCAGCAGCTTAGGACTAGCGGGGGGGCAAGGCACAGATACGCAGTATTTT.

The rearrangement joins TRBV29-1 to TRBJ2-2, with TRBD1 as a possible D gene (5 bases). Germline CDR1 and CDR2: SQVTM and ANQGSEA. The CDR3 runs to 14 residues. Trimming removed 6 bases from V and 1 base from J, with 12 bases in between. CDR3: CSVATQVNTGELFF. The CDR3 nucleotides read TGCAGCGTCGCGACACAGGTGAACACCGGGGAGCTGTTTTTT.

The CDR3, as DNA: TGTGCCAGCAGCTTCCAGGGGTCAAGTAATTCACCCCTCCACTTT. Protein: CASSFQGSSNSPLHF. V gene TRBV11-1 combines with J gene TRBJ1-6; perhaps TRBD1 as D (6 bases). The CDR3 runs to 15 residues. Deletions cut 3 bases from V and 6 bases from J, with 12 bases between. Germline CDR1 and CDR2: SGHAT and FQDESV (reference sequence).

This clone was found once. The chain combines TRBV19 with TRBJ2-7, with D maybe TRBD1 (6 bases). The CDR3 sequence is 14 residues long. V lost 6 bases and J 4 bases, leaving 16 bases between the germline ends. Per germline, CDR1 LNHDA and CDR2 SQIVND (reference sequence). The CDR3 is CASSFQGPAYEQYF. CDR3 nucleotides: TGTGCCAGTAGCTTTCAGGGGCCCGCTTACGAGCAGTACTTC.

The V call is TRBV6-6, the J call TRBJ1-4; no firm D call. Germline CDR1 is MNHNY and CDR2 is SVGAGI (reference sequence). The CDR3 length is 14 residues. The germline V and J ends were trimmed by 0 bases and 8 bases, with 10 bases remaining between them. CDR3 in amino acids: CASSYSALREKLFF. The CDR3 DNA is TGTGCCAGCAGTTACTCGGCCTTGAGGGAAAAACTGTTTTTT.

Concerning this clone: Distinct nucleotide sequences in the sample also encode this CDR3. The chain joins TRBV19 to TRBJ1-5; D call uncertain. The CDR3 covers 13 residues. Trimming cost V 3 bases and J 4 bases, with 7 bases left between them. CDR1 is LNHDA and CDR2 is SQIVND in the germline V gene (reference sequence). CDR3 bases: TGTGCCAGTAGTATCTCCCTTAATCAGCCCCAGCATTTT. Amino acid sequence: CASSISLNQPQHF.

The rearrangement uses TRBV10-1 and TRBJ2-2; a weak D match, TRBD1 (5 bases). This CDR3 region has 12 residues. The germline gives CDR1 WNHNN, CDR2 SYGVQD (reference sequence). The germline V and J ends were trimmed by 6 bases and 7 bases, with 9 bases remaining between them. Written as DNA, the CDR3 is TGCGCCAGCAGCCGACAGAGCGGGGAGCTGTTTTTT. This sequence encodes CASSRQSGELFF.

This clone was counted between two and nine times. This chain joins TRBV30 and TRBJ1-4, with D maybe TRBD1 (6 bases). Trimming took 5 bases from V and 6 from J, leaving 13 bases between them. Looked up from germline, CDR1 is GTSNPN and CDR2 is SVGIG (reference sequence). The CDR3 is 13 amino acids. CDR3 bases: TGTGCCTGGGCCCGGGACAATGATGAAAAACTGTTTTTT. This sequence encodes CAWARDNDEKLFF.

CDR3 protein: CASSSRGAEAYEQYF. The CDR3 DNA follows: TGTGCCAGCAGCTCTCGCGGGGCAGAAGCCTACGAGCAGTACTTC. The rearrangement uses TRBV6-5 and TRBJ2-7; D is perhaps TRBD2 (6 bases). Germline CDR1 reads MNHEY; CDR2 reads SVGAGI. V was cut by 6 bases and J by 2 bases, with 17 bases left in between. CDR3 length: 15 residues.